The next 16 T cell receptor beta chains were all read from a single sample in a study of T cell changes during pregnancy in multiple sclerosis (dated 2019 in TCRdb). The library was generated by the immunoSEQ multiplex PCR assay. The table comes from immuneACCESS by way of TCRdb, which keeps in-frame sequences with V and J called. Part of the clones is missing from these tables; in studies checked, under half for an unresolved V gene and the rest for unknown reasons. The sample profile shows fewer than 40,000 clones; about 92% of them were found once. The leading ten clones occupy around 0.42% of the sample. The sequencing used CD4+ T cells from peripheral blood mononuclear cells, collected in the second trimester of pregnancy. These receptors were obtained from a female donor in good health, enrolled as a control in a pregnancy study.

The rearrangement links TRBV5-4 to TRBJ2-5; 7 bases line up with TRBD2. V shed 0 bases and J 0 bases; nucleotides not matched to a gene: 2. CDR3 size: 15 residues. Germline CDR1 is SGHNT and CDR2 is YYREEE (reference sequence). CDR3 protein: CASSLDGGYQETQYF. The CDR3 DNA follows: TGTGCCAGCAGCTTGGACGGGGGGTACCAAGAGACCCAGTACTTC.

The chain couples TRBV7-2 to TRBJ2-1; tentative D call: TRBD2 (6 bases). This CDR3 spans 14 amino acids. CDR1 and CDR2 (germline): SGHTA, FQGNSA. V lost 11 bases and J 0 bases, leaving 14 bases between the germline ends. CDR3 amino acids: CASYGGSSYNEQFF. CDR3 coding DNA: TGTGCCTCCTATGGGGGGAGCTCCTACAATGAGCAGTTCTTC.

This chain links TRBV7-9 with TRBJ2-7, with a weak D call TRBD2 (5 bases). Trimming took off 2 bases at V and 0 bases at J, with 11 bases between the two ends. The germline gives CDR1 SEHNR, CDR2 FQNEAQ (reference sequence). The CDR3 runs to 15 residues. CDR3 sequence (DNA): TGTGCCAGCAGCTTATCGGGGATACCCTCCTACGAGCAGTACTTC. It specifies CASSLSGIPSYEQYF.

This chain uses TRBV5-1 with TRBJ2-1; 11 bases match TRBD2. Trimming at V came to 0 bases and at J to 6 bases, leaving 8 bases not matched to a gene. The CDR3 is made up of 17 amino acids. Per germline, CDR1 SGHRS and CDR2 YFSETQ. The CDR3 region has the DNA TGCGCCAGCAGCTTGGGACTAGCGGGGCCAGGGACCAATGAGCAGTTCTTC. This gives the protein CASSLGLAGPGTNEQFF.

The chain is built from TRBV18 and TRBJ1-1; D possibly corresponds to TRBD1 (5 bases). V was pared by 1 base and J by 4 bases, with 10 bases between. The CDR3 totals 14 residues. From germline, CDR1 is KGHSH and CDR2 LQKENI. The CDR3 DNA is TGTGCCAGCTCACCACTTGGGGGGAGCACTGAAGCTTTCTTT. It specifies CASSPLGGSTEAFF.

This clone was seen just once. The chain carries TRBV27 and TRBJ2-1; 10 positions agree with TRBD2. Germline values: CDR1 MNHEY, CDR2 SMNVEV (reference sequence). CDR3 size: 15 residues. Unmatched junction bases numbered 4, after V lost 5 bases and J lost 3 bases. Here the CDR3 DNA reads TGTGCCAGCAGTCCTTCTAGCGGGGGCTACAATGAGCAGTTCTTC. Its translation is CASSPSSGGYNEQFF.

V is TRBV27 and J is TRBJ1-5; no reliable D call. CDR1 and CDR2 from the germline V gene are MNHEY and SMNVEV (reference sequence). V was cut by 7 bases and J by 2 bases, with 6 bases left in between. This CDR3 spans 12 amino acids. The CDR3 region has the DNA TGTGCCAGCACTAATGGCAATCAGCCCCAGCATTTT. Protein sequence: CASTNGNQPQHF.

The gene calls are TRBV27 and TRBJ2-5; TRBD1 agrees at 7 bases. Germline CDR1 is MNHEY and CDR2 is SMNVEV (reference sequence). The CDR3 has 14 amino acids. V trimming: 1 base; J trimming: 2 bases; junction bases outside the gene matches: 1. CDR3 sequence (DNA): TGTGCCAGCAGTTTATGGGGACAGCAAGAGACCCAGTACTTC. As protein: CASSLWGQQETQYF.

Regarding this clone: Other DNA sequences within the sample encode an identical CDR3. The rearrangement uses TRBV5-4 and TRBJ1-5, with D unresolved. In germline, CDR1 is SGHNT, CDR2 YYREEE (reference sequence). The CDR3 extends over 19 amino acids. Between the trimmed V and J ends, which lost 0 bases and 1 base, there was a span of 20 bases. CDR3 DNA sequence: TGTGCCAGCAGCTTGGTAGGACGAGGAGGCGAGAGGAGCAATCAGCCCCAGCATTTT. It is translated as CASSLVGRGGERSNQPQHF.

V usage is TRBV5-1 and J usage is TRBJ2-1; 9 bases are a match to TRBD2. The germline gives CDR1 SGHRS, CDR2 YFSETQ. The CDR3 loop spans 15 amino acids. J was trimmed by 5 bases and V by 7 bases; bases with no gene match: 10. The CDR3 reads CASESSGSLHNEQFF. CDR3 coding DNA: TGCGCCAGCGAGAGTAGCGGGAGTCTGCACAATGAGCAGTTCTTC. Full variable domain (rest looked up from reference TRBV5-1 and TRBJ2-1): KAGVTQTPRYLIKTRGQQVTLSCSPISGHRSVSWYQQTPGQGLQFLFEYFSETQRNKGNFPGRFSGRQFSNSRSEMNVSTLELGDSALYLCASESSGSLHNEQFFGPGTRLTVL.

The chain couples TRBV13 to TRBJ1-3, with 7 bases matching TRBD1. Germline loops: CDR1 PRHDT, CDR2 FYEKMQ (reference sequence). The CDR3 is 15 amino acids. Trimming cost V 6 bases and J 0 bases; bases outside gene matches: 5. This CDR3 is CASRGQLSSGNTIYF. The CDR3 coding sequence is TGTGCCAGCAGGGGACAGTTGAGCTCTGGAAACACCATATATTTT.

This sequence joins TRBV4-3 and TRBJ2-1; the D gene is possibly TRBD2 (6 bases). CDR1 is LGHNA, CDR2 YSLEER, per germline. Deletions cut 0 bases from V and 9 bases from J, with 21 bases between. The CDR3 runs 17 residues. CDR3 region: CASSQEASALLNGEQFF. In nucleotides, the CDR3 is TGCGCCAGCAGCCAAGAGGCTAGCGCCCTCCTCAATGGTGAGCAGTTCTTC.

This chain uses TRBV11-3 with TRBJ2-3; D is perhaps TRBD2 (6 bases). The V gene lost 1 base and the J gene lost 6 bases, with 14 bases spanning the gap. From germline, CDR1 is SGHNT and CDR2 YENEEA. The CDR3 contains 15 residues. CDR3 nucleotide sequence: TGTGCCAGCAGCTTAGGAAGGGACGCGGGGGATACGCAGTATTTT. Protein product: CASSLGRDAGDTQYF.

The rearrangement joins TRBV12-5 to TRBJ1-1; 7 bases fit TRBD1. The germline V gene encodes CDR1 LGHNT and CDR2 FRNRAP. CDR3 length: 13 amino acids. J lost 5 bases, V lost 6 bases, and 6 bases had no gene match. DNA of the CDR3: TGTGCTAGTGGAGGGGGCGAAGGGACTGAAGCTTTCTTT. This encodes CASGGGEGTEAFF. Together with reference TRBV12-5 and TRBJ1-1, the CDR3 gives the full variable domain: DARVTQTPRHKVTEMGQEVTMRCQPILGHNTVFWYRQTMMQGLELLAYFRNRAPLDDSGMPKDRFSAEMPDATLATLKIQPSEPRDSAVYFCASGGGEGTEAFFGQGTRLTVV.

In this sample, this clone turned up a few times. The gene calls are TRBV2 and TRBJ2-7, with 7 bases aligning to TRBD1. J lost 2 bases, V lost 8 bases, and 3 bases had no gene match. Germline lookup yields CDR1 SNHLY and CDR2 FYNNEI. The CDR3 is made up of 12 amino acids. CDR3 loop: CASGGQTYEQYF. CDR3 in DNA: TGTGCCAGCGGGGGACAGACCTACGAGCAGTACTTC.

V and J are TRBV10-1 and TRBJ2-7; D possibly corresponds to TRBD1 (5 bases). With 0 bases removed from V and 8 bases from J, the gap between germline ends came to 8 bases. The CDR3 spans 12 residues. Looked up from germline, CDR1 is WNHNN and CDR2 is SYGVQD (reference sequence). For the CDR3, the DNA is TGCGCCAGCAGTGAGTCCCAGGGTAAGCAGTACTTC. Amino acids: CASSESQGKQYF.